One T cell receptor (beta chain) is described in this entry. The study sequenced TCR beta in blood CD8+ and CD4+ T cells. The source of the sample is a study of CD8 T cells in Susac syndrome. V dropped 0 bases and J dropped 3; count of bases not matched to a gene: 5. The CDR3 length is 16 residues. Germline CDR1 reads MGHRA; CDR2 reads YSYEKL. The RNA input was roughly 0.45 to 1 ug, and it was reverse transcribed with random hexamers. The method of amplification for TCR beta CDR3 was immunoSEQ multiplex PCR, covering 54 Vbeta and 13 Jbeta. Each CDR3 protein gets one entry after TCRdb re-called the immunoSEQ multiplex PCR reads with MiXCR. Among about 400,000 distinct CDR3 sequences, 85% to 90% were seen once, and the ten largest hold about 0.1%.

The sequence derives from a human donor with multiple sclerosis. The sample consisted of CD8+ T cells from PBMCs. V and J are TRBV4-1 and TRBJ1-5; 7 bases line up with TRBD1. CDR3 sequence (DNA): TGCGCCAGCAGCCAAGATGAGACAGGGTACAATCAGCCCCAGCATTTT. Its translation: CASSQDETGYNQPQHF.